This TCR beta chain emerged from a study of beta chain features in type 1 diabetes. In its sample, this clone was seen a few times. The antigen is not known. Expressed TCRB transcripts were sequenced because the entire RNA isolate underwent reverse transcription. Profiling relied on immunoSEQ multiplex PCR, and the TCRdb table lists in-frame clones only, not all of them. The data contain fewer than 650,000 clones, roughly a sixth of them singletons. Sorting based on CD45RO/CCR7/CD25/CD127/CD95/CD27 separated CD4+ naive, central memory, regulatory and stem cell-like memory cells. Germline loops: CDR1 ENHRY, CDR2 SYGVKD. J was trimmed by 9 bases and V by 6 bases; bases with no gene match: 6. The CDR3 consists of 14 residues. Study results and caveats: Significant though moderate, a shortening of TCRB CDR3s appeared in all four CD4+ subsets of Type 1 diabetes patients. There were fewer insertions and more deletions at the VDJ junctions of type 1 diabetes patients.

Sequencing used naive CD4+ T cells from blood. The V gene is TRBV10-3, the J gene TRBJ1-6, with 9 bases lining up with TRBD1. This clonotype was sampled from a man between 18 and 29 years old in good health. CDR3 DNA: TGTGCCATCAGCGGGACAGGGCTGGCTTCACCCCTCCACTTT. Translated: CAISGTGLASPLHF.